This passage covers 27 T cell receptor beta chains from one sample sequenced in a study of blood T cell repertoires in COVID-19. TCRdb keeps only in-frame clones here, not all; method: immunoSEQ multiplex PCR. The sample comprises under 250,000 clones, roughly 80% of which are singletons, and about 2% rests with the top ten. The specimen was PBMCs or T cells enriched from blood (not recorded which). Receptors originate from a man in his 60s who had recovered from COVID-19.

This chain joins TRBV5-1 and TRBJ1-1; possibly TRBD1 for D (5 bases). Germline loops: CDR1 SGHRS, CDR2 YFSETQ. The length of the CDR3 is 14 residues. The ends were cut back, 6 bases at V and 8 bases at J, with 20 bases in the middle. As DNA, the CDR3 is TGCGCCAGCACCCCCGACGGCAGGGTGGCAGAAGCTTTCTTT. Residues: CASTPDGRVAEAFF.

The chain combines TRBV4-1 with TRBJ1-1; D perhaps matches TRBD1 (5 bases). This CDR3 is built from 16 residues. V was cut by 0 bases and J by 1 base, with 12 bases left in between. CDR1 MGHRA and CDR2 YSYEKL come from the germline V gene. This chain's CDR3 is CASSQEAWQGNTEAFF. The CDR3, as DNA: TGCGCCAGCAGCCAAGAGGCGTGGCAGGGGAACACTGAAGCTTTCTTT.

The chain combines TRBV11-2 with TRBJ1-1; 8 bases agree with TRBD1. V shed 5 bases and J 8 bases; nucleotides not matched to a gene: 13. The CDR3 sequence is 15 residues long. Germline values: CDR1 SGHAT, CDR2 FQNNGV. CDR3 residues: CASSPPRQGPGEAFF. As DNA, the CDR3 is TGTGCCAGCAGCCCCCCCCGACAGGGGCCCGGCGAAGCTTTCTTT.

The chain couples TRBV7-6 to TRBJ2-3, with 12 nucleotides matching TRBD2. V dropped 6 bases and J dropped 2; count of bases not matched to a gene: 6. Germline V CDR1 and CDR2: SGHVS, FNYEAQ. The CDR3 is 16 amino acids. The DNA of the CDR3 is TGTGCCAGCAGACAACTAGCGGGGGGTAACACAGATACGCAGTATTTT. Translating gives CASRQLAGGNTDTQYF.

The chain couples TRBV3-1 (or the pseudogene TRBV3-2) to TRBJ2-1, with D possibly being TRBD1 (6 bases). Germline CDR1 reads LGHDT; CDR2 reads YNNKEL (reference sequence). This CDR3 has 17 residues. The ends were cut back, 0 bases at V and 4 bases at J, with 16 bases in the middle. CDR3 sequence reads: CASSQDLRDKIYNEQFF. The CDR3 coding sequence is TGTGCCAGCAGCCAAGATCTCCGGGACAAAATATACAATGAGCAGTTCTTC.

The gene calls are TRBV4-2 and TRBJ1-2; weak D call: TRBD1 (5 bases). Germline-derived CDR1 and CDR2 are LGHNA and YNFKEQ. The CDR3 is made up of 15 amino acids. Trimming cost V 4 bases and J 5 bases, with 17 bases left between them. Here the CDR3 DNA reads TGTGCCAGCAGCCGGCTGGAGGGGAAAGGATATGGCTACACCTTC. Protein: CASSRLEGKGYGYTF.

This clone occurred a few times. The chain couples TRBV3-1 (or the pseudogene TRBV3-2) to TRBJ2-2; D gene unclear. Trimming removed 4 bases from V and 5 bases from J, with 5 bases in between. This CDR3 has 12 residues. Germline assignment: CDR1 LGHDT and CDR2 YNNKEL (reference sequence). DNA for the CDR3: TGTGCCAGCAGCCCAGGTACCGGGGAGCTGTTTTTT. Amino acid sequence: CASSPGTGELFF.

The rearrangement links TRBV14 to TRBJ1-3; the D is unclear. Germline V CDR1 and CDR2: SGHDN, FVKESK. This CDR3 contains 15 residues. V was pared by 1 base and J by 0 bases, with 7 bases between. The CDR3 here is CASSQARASGNTIYF. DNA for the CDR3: TGTGCCAGCAGCCAAGCGCGAGCCTCTGGAAACACCATATATTTT.

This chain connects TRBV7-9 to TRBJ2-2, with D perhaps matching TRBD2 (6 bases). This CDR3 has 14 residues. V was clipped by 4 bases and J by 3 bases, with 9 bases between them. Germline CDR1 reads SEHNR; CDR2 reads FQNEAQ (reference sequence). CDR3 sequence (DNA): TGTGCCAGCAGCTGGGGCGGGGACACCGGGGAGCTGTTTTTT. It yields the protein CASSWGGDTGELFF.

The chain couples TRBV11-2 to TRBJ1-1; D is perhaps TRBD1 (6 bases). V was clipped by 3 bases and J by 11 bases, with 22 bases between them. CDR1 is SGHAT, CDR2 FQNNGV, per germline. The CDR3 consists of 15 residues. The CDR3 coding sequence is TGTGCCAGCAGCTTCATCCAAACAGGGACCAGTGGGGCTTTCTTT. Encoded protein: CASSFIQTGTSGAFF.

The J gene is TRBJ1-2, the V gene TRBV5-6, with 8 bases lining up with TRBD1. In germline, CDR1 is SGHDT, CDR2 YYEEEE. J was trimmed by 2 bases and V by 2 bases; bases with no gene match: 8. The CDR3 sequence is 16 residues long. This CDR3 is CASSLHINRGNYGYTF. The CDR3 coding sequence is TGTGCCAGCAGCTTACACATAAACAGGGGGAACTATGGCTACACCTTC.

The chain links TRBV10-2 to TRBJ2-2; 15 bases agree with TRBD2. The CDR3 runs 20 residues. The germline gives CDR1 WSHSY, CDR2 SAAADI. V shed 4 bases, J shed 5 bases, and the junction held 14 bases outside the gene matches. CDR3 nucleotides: TGCGCCAGCAGTGGGCCAATGGGACTAGCGGGGGGCCCGCGGACCGGGGAGCTGTTTTTT. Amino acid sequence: CASSGPMGLAGGPRTGELFF.

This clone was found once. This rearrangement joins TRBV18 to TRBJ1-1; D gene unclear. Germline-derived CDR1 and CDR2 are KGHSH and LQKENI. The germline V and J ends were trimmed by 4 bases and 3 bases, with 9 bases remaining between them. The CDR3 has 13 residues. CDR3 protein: CASSLGQDTEAFF. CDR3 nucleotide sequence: TGTGCCAGCTCACTTGGGCAAGACACTGAAGCTTTCTTT.

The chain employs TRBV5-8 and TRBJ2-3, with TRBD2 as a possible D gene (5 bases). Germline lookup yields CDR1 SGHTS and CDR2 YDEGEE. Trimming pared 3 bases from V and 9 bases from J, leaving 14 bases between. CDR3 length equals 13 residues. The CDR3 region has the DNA TGTGCCAGCAGCTCGGACGTGGGAGAAACGCAGTATTTT. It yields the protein CASSSDVGETQYF. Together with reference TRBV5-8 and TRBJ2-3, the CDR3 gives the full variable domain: EAGVTQSPTHLIKTRGQQATLRCSPISGHTSVYWYQQALGLGLQFLLWYDEGEERNRGNFPPRFSGRQFPNYSSELNVNALELEDSALYLCASSSDVGETQYFGPGTRLTVL.

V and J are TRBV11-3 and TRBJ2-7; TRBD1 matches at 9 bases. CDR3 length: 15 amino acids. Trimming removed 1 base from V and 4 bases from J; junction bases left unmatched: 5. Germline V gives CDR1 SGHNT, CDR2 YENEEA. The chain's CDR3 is CASSLGGGTGYEQYF. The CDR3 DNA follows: TGTGCCAGCAGCTTAGGGGGCGGGACAGGGTACGAGCAGTACTTC.

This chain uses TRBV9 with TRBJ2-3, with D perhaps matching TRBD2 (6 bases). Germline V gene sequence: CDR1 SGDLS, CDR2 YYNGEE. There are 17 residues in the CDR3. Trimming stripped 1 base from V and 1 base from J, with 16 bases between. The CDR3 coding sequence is TGTGCCAGCAGCGTACCAAAGGCGGGGCTGGGCACAGATACGCAGTATTTT. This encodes CASSVPKAGLGTDTQYF.

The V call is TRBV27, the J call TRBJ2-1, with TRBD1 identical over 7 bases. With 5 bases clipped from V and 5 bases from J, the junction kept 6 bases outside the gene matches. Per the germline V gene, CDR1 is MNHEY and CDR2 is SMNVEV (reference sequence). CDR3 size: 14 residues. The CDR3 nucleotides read TGTGCCAGCAGTAGAATGGACAGGCACAATGAGCAGTTCTTC. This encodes CASSRMDRHNEQFF.

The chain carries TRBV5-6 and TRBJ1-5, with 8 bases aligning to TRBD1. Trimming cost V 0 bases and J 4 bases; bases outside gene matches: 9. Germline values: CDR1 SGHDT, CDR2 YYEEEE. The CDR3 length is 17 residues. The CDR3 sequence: CASSLAGGGQGNQPQHF. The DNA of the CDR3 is TGTGCCAGCAGCTTGGCCGGAGGAGGACAGGGAAATCAGCCCCAGCATTTT. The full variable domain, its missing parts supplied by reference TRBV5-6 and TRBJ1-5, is DAGVTQSPTHLIKTRGQQVTLRCSPKSGHDTVSWYQQALGQGPQFIFQYYEEEERQRGNFPDRFSGHQFPNYSSELNVNALLLGDSALYLCASSLAGGGQGNQPQHFGDGTRLSIL.

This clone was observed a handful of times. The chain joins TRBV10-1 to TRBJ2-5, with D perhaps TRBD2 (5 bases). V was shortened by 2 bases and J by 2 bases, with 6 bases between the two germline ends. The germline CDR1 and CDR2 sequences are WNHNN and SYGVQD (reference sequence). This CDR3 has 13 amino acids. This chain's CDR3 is CASSEGLQETQYF. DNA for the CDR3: TGCGCCAGCAGTGAGGGACTGCAAGAGACCCAGTACTTC.

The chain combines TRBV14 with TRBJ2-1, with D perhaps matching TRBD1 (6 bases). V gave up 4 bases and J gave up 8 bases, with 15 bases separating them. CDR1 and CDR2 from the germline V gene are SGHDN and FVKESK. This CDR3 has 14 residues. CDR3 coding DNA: TGTGCCAGCAGCCGACGCAGGGGTGACCATGAGCAGTTCTTC. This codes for CASSRRRGDHEQFF.

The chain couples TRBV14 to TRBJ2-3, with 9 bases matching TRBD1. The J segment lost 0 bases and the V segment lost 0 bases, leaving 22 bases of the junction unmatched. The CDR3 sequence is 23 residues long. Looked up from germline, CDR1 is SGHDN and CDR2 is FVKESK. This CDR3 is CASSQDRSGTGRTGPTSTDTQYF. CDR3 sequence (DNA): TGTGCCAGCAGCCAAGATAGGTCCGGGACAGGGAGGACCGGACCCACTAGCACAGATACGCAGTATTTT.

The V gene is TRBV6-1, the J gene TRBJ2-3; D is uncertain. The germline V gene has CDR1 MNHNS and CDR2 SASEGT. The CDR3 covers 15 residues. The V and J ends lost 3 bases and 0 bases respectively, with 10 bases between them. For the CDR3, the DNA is TGTGCCAGCAGTGAGACAAAACATAGCACAGATACGCAGTATTTT. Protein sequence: CASSETKHSTDTQYF.

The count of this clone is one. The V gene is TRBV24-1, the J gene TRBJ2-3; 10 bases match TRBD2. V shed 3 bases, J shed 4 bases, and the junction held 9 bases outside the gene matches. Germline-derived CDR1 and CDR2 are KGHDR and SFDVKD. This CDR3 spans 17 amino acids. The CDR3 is CATSDVNSGGPPDTQYF. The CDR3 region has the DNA TGTGCCACCAGTGATGTCAATAGCGGGGGGCCTCCAGATACGCAGTATTTT.

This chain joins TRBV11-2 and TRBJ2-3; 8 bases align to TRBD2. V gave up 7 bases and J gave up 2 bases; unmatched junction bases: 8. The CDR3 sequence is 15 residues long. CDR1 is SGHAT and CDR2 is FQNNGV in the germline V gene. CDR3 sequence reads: CASTYAGGLTDTQYF. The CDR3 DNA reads TGTGCCAGCACCTACGCGGGGGGACTCACAGATACGCAGTATTTT.

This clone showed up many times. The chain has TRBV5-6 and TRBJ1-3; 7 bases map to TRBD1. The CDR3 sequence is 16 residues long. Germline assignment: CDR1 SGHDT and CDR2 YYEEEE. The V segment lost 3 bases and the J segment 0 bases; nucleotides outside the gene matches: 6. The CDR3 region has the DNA TGTGCCAGCAGCTCGGGACAGCCGATCTCTGGAAACACCATATATTTT. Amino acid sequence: CASSSGQPISGNTIYF.

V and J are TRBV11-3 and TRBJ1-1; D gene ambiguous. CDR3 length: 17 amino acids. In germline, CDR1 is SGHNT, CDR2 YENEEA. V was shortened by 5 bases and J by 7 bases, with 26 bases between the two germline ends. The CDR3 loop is CASSTRPERAPYLEAFF. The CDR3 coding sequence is TGTGCCAGCAGCACCCGTCCGGAGCGGGCCCCCTATCTTGAAGCTTTCTTT.

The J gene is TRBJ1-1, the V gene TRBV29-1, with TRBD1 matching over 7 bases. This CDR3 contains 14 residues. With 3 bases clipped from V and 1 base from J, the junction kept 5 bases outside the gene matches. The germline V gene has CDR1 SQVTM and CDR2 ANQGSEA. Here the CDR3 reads CSVDRQGPNTEAFF. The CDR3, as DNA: TGCAGCGTTGACCGACAGGGACCGAACACTGAAGCTTTCTTT.